One and the same sample provided the 17 T cell receptor beta chains below, sequenced in a study of T-cell memory formation after mild COVID-19. TCRdb passed the 5' RACE reads through MiXCR, listing each CDR3 protein once. The sample consists of 280,000 or so distinct CDR3 sequences, under 8.5% of them appearing once. The specimen was PBMCs or a T cell subset sorted from them (not recorded which). All receptors derive from a man aged 18 to 30 who had mild COVID-19 (a few samples of this study predate the infection). Cell type and time point are not known.

This clonotype has just a few counts. J is TRBJ2-1 and V is TRBV29-1; 9 nucleotides match TRBD1. V shed 2 bases and J 9 bases; nucleotides not matched to a gene: 8. The length of the CDR3 is 14 residues. Germline V gives CDR1 SQVTM, CDR2 ANQGSEA. The CDR3 loop is CSVETVQGAGEQFF. The CDR3 DNA sequence: TGCAGCGTTGAAACGGTACAGGGGGCGGGTGAGCAGTTCTTC.

The chain links TRBV18 to TRBJ1-1, with unresolved D. CDR1 and CDR2 from the germline V gene are KGHSH and LQKENI. Trimming removed 2 bases at V and 2 bases at J, with 9 bases between. The CDR3 totals 14 residues. CDR3 bases: TGTGCCAGCTCACCAGTAGGGCAAAACACTGAAGCTTTCTTT. This codes for CASSPVGQNTEAFF.

V is TRBV7-8 and J is TRBJ2-5; D gene unclear. V was trimmed by 5 bases and J by 5 bases, leaving 15 bases between them. The CDR3 is 14 residues long. Germline V gene data show CDR1 as SGHVS and CDR2 as FQNEAQ. CDR3 bases: TGTGCCAGCAGCCAACGACCCATCCGGGAGACCCAGTACTTC. Protein: CASSQRPIRETQYF. The entire variable domain, with the rest obtained from reference TRBV7-8 and TRBJ2-5, is as follows: GAGVSQSPRYKVAKRGQDVALRCDPISGHVSLFWYQQALGQGPEFLTYFQNEAQLDKSGLPSDRFFAERPEGSVSTLKIQRTQQEDSAVYLCASSQRPIRETQYFGPGTRLLVL.

This clonotype was picked up many times. This chain links TRBV7-9 with TRBJ2-1, with D perhaps assigned TRBD1 or TRBD2 (6 bases each). The CDR3 consists of 11 residues. Germline V gives CDR1 SEHNR, CDR2 FQNEAQ (reference sequence). Deletions cut 5 bases from V and 13 bases from J, with 12 bases between. The CDR3 spells CASSPGGGQFF. The CDR3 DNA follows: TGTGCCAGCAGCCCCGGAGGGGGACAGTTCTTC.

The chain joins TRBV2 to TRBJ2-5; D remains ambiguous. Germline assignment: CDR1 SNHLY and CDR2 FYNNEI. The CDR3 totals 13 residues. The V and J ends lost 4 bases and 2 bases respectively, with 8 bases between them. In DNA, the CDR3 is TGTGCCAGCAGTGTCCAGTGGCAAGAGACCCAGTACTTC. It encodes CASSVQWQETQYF.

The V and J genes are TRBV7-9 and TRBJ2-5; TRBD2 might be the D (7 bases). This CDR3 has 14 residues. V was trimmed by 4 bases and J by 7 bases, leaving 16 bases between them. The germline gives CDR1 SEHNR, CDR2 FQNEAQ (reference sequence). This CDR3 is CASSYGGRAGTQYF. The CDR3 region has the DNA TGTGCCAGCAGCTACGGGGGGCGCGCTGGGACCCAGTACTTC.

This clonotype was picked up a small number of times. This chain links TRBV7-2 with TRBJ2-2; D unclear. In germline, CDR1 is SGHTA, CDR2 FQGNSA. V was trimmed by 2 bases and J by 3 bases, leaving 10 bases between them. This CDR3 region has 15 residues. The CDR3 nucleotides are TGTGCCAGCAGCTTACCCCGCTACGACACCGGGGAGCTGTTTTTT. Translated: CASSLPRYDTGELFF.

This clonotype was observed a handful of times. The chain is built from TRBV3-1 and TRBJ1-5; D not resolved. CDR1 is LGHDT and CDR2 is YNNKEL in the germline V gene (reference sequence). Between the trimmed V and J ends, which lost 0 bases and 7 bases, there was a span of 7 bases. CDR3 length: 13 residues. The CDR3 region has the DNA TGTGCCAGCAGCCAAGATCAGAAGCAGCCCCAGCATTTT. Protein sequence: CASSQDQKQPQHF. Looking up the rest from reference TRBV3-1 and TRBJ1-5 gives the full variable domain: DTAVSQTPKYLVTQMGNDKSIKCEQNLGHDTMYWYKQDSKKFLKIMFSYNNKELIINETVPNRFSPKSPDKAHLNLHINSLELGDSAVYFCASSQDQKQPQHFGDGTRLSIL.

In this sample, this clonotype turned up many times. This chain uses TRBV7-9 with TRBJ2-5; 12 positions agree with TRBD2. CDR3 size: 16 residues. In germline, CDR1 is SEHNR, CDR2 FQNEAQ (reference sequence). The ends lost 5 bases at V and 5 bases at J; junction bases unmatched: 9. This CDR3 reads CASSPVLAGGPETQYF. CDR3 in DNA: TGTGCCAGCAGCCCCGTTCTAGCGGGGGGGCCGGAGACCCAGTACTTC.

This clonotype has just a few counts. V and J are TRBV6-2 or TRBV6-3 and TRBJ2-7; a possible D gene is TRBD1 (6 bases). This CDR3 contains 14 residues. The germline V gene has CDR1 MNHEY and CDR2 SVGEGT. The V and J ends lost 4 bases and 2 bases respectively, with 12 bases between them. CDR3 in DNA: TGTGCCAGCAGTTTGGCAGGGGCCCCCTACGAGCAGTACTTC. It encodes CASSLAGAPYEQYF.

This clonotype was seen repeatedly, ten times or more. The V gene is TRBV6-2 or TRBV6-3, the J gene TRBJ1-5, with D hard to call. Per the germline V gene, CDR1 is MNHEY and CDR2 is SVGEGT. The CDR3 is made up of 13 amino acids. The ends were cut back, 0 bases at V and 7 bases at J, with 7 bases in the middle. The CDR3 region has the DNA TGTGCCAGCAGTTACTCACGGGGACAGCCCCAGCATTTT. Encoded protein: CASSYSRGQPQHF.

This chain joins TRBV10-2 and TRBJ2-1, with 9 bases fitting TRBD2. With V trimmed by 3 bases and J by 7 bases, 13 bases remained unmatched. Germline-derived CDR1 and CDR2 are WSHSY and SAAADI. This CDR3 is built from 17 residues. The CDR3 sequence is CASSDPGTSLIYNEQFF. CDR3 in DNA: TGCGCCAGCAGTGACCCCGGGACTAGCTTAATTTATAATGAGCAGTTCTTC.

This clonotype has at least ten counts. The rearrangement joins TRBV6-6 to TRBJ2-7; 8 nucleotides line up with TRBD1. V dropped 0 bases and J dropped 3; count of bases not matched to a gene: 7. This CDR3 region has 16 residues. Looked up from germline, CDR1 is MNHNY and CDR2 is SVGAGI (reference sequence). The CDR3 loop reads CASSYSIGTGDYEQYV. DNA for the CDR3: TGTGCCAGCAGTTACTCGATAGGGACAGGAGACTACGAGCAGTACGTC.

This clonotype was observed many times. CDR3 nucleotides: TGTGCCAGCAGCCCCAAAGGAGTTAGCGGGGGGGCCTACGAGACCCAGTACTTC. Its protein is CASSPKGVSGGAYETQYF. The V and J genes are TRBV7-2 and TRBJ2-5, with 11 bases matching TRBD2. In germline, CDR1 is SGHTA, CDR2 FQGNSA. This CDR3 is built from 18 residues. Trimming removed 5 bases from V and 5 bases from J; junction bases left unmatched: 16. The variable domain in full, with the rest retrieved from reference TRBV7-2 and TRBJ2-5, is GAGVSQSPSNKVTEKGKDVELRCDPISGHTALYWYRQSLGQGLEFLIYFQGNSAPDKSGLPSDRFSAERTGGSVSTLTIQRTQQEDSAVYLCASSPKGVSGGAYETQYFGPGTRLLVL.

In this sample, this clonotype turned up a few times. The rearrangement uses TRBV21-1 and TRBJ1-2; the table calls TRBD1, which could not be checked here. TRBV21-1 is a pseudogene segment. This CDR3 is 14 amino acids long. CDR3 region: CASNPPTGCPGYTF. CDR3 bases: TGTGCCAGCAACCCGCCGACAGGGTGTCCTGGCTACACCTTC.

This clonotype was seen only a few times. V usage is TRBV2 and J usage is TRBJ2-7, with D possibly matching TRBD1 (6 bases). The CDR3 consists of 14 residues. Trimming stripped 3 bases from V and 3 bases from J, with 12 bases between. The germline V gene has CDR1 SNHLY and CDR2 FYNNEI. DNA for the CDR3: TGTGCCAGCAGTGACGCGACAGGAGTCTACGAGCAGTACTTC. Protein product: CASSDATGVYEQYF.

This clonotype was observed a handful of times. This chain connects TRBV4-1 to TRBJ2-3, with TRBD2 as a possible D gene (5 bases). The CDR3 is 16 residues long. Germline V gene sequence: CDR1 MGHRA, CDR2 YSYEKL. V dropped 1 base and J dropped 1 base, with 12 bases sitting between them. CDR3 in amino acids: CASSQVGVRGTDTQYF. CDR3 bases: TGCGCCAGCAGCCAAGTGGGTGTGCGGGGCACAGATACGCAGTATTTT.